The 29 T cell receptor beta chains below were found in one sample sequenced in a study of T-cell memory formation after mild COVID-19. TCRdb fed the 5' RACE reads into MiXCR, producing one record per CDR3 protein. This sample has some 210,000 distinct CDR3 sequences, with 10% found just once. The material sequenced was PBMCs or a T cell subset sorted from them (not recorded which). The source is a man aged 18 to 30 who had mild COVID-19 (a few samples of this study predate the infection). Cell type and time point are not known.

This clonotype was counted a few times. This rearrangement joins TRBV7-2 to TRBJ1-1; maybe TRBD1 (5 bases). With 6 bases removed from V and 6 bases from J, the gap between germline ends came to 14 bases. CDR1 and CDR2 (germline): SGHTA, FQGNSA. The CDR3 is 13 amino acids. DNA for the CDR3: TGTGCCAGCAGTCTCAGACAGATGGCTGAAGCTTTCTTT. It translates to CASSLRQMAEAFF.

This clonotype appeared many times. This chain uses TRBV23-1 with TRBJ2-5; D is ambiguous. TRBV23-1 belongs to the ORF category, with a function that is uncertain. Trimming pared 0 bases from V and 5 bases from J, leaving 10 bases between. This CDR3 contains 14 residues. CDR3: CASSQSGLGETQYF. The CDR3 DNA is TGCGCCAGCAGTCAATCGGGGTTGGGGGAGACCCAGTACTTC.

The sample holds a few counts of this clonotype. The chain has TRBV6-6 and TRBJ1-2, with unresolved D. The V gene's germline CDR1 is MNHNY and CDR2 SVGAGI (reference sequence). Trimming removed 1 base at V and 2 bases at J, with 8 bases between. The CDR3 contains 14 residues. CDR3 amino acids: CASSYLDGNYGYTF. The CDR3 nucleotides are TGTGCCAGCAGTTACTTGGACGGCAACTATGGCTACACCTTC.

Here the CDR3 reads CASMRTGMGTEAFF. CDR3 bases: TGTGCCAGCATGAGGACGGGGATGGGCACTGAAGCTTTCTTT. The chain is built from TRBV12-3 or TRBV12-4 and TRBJ1-1; D gene uncertain. This CDR3 region has 14 residues. V lost 7 bases, J lost 4 bases, and 16 bases lay in between.

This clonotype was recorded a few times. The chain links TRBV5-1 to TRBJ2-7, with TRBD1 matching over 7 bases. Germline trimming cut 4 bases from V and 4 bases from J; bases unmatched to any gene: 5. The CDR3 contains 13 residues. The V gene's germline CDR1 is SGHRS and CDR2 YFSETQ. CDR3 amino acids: CASSVDRPYEQYF. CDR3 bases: TGCGCCAGCAGCGTGGACAGGCCTTACGAGCAGTACTTC.

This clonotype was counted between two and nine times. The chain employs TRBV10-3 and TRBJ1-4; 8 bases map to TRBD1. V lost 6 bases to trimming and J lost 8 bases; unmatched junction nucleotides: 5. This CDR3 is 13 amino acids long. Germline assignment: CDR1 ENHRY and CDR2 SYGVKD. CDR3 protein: CAIRDREGEKLFF. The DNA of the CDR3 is TGTGCCATCAGGGACAGGGAGGGAGAAAAACTGTTTTTT.

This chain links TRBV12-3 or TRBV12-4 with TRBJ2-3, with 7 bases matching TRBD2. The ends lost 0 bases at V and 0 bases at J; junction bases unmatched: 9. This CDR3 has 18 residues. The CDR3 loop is CASSLALLAGESTDTQYF. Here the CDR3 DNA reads TGTGCCAGCAGTTTAGCGCTCCTTGCGGGGGAAAGCACAGATACGCAGTATTTT.

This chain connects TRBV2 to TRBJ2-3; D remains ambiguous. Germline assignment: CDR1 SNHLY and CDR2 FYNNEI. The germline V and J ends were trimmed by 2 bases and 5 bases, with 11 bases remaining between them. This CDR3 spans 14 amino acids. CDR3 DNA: TGTGCCAGCAGTGAACTATCCATGGGAGATACGCAGTATTTT. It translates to CASSELSMGDTQYF.

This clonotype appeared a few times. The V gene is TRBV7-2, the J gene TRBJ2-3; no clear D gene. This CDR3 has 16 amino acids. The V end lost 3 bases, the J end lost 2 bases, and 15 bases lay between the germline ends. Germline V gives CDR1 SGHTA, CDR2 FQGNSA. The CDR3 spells CASSFSGSLITDTQYF. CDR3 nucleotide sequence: TGTGCCAGCAGCTTCTCGGGTAGCTTAATCACAGATACGCAGTATTTT.

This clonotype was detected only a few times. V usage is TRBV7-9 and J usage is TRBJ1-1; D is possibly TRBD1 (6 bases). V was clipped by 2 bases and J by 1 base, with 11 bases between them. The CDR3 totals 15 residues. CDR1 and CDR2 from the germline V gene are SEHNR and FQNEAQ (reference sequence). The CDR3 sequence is CASSLSGTKNTEAFF. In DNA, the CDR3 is TGTGCCAGCAGCTTATCTGGGACAAAGAACACTGAAGCTTTCTTT.

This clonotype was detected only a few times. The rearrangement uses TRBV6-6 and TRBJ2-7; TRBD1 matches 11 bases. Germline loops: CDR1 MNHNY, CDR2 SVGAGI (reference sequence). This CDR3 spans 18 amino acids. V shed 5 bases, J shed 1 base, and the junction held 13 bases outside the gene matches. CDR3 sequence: CASSGQGAIGARSYEQYF. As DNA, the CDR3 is TGTGCCAGCAGTGGACAGGGGGCAATAGGCGCAAGGTCCTACGAGCAGTACTTC.

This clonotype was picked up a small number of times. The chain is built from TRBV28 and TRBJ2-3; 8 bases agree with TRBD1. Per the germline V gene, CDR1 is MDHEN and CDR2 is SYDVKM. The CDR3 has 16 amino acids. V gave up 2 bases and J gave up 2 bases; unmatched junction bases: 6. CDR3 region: CASSLGTGIITDTQYF. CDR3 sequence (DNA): TGTGCCAGCAGTTTAGGGACAGGAATTATCACAGATACGCAGTATTTT.

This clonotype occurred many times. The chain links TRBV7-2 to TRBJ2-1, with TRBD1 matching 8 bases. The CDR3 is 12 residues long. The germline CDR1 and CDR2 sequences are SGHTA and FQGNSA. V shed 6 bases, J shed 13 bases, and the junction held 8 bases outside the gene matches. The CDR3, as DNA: TGTGCCAGCAGAGAACAGGGGGGATCCCAGTTCTTC. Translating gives CASREQGGSQFF.

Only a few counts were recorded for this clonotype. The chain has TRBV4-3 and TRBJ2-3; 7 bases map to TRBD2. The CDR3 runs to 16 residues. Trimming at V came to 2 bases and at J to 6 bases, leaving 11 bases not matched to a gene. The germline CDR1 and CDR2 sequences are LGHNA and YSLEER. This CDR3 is CASSQWASGSRDTQYF. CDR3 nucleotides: TGCGCCAGCAGCCAATGGGCTAGCGGCTCTCGTGATACGCAGTATTTT.

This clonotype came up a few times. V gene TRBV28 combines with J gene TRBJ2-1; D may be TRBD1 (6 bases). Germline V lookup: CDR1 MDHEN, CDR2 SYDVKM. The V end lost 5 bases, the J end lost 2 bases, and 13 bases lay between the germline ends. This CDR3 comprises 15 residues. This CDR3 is CASSIQGRAYNEQFF. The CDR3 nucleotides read TGTGCCAGCAGTATTCAGGGGCGCGCCTACAATGAGCAGTTCTTC.

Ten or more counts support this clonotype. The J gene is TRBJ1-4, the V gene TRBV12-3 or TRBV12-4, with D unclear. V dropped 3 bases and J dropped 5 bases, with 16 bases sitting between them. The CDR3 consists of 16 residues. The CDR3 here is CASSFGQVRGNEKLFF. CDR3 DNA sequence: TGTGCCAGCAGTTTTGGTCAGGTTCGCGGAAATGAAAAACTGTTTTTT.

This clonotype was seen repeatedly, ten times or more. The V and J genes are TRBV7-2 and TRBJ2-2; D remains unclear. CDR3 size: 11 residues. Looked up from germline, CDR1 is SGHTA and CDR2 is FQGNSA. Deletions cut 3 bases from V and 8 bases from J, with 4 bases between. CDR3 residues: CASSFGGELFF. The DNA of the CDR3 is TGTGCCAGCAGCTTCGGGGGGGAGCTGTTTTTT.

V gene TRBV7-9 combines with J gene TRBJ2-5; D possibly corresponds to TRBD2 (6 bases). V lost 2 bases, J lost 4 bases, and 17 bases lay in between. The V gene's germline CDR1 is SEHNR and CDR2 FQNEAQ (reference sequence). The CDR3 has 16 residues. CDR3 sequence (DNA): TGTGCCAGCAGCTTACTAGGCGGGGCGCCGGCAGAGACCCAGTACTTC. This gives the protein CASSLLGGAPAETQYF.

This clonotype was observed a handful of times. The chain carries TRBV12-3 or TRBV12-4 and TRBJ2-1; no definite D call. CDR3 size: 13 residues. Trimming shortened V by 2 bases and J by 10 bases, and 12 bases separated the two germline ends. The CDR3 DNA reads TGTGCCAGCAGTTTAAAAAGTTGGAGAGAGCAGTTCTTC. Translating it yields CASSLKSWREQFF.

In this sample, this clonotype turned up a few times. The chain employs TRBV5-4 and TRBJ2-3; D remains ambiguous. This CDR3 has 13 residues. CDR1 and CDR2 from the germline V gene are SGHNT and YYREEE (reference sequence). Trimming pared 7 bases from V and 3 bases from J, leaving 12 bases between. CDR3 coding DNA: TGTGCCAGCGGCGTCCGGGCAACAGATACGCAGTATTTT. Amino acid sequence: CASGVRATDTQYF.

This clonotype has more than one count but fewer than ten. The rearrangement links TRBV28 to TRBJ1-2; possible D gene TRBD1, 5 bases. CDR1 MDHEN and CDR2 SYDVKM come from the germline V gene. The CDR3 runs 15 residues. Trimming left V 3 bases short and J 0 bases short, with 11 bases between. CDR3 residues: CASSFYRSSNYGYTF. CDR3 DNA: TGTGCCAGCAGTTTTTACAGGTCCTCTAACTATGGCTACACCTTC.

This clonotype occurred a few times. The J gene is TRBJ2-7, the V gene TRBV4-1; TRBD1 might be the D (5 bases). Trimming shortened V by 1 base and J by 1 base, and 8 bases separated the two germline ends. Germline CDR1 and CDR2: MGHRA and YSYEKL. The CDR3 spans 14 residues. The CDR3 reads CASSQVSGSYEQYF. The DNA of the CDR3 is TGCGCCAGCAGCCAAGTTTCAGGGTCCTACGAGCAGTACTTC.

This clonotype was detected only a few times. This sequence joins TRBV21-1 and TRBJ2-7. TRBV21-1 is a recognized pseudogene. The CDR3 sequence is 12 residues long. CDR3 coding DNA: TGTGCCAGCAGCAAAGGTCGTGACGAGCAGTACTTC. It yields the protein CASSKGRDEQYF.

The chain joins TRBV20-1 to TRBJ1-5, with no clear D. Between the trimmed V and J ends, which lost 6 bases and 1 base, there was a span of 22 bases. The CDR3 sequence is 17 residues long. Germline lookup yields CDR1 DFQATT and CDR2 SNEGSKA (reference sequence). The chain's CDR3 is CSADSGKSRTSNQPQHF. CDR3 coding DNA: TGCAGTGCCGATTCGGGGAAAAGCAGGACGAGCAATCAGCCCCAGCATTTT.

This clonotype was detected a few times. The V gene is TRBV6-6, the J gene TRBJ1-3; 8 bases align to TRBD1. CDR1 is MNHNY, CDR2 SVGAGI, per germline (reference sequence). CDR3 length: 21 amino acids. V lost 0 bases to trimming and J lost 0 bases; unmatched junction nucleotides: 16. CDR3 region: CASSYSRQGWMGAHSGNTIYF. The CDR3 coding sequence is TGTGCCAGCAGTTACTCCCGACAGGGGTGGATGGGGGCTCACTCTGGAAACACCATATATTTT.

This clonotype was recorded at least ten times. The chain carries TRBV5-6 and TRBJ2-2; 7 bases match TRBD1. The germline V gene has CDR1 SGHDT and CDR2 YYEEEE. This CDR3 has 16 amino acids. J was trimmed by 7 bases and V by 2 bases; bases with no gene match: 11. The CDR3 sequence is CASSFRRDSRGGELFF. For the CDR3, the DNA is TGTGCCAGCAGCTTTCGTAGGGACAGCCGAGGCGGGGAGCTGTTTTTT.

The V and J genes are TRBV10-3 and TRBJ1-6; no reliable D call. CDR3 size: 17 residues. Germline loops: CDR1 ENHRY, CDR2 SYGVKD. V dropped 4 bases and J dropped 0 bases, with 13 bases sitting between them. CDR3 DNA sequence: TGTGCCATCAGTGGCAACGATGGAAGCTCCTATAATTCACCCCTCCACTTT. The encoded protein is CAISGNDGSSYNSPLHF.

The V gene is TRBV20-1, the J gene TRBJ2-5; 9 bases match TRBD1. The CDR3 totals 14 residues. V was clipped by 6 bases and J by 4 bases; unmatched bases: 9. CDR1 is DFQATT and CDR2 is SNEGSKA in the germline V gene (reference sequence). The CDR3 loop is CSATKPGQGETQYF. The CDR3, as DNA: TGCAGTGCCACCAAGCCGGGACAGGGAGAGACCCAGTACTTC.

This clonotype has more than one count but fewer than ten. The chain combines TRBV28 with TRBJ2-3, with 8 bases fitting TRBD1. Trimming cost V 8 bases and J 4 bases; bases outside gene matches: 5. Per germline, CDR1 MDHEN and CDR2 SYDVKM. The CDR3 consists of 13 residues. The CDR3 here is CASWGRGPDTQYF. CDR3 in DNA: TGTGCCAGCTGGGGCAGGGGGCCAGATACGCAGTATTTT.